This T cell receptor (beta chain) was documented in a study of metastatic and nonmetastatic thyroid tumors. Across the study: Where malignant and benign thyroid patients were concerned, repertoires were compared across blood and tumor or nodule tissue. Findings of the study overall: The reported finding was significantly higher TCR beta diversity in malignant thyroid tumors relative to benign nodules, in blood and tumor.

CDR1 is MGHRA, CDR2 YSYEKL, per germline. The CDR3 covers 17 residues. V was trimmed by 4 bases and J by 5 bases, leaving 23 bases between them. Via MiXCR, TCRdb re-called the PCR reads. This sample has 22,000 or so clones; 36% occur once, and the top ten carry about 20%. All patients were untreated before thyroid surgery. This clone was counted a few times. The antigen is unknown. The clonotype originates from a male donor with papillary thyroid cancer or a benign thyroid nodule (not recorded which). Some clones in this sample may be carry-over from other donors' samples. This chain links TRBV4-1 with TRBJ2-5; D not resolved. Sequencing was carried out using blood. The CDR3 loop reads CASSLRQQSSFGETQYF. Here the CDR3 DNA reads TGCGCCAGCAGCCTCCGACAACAATCTAGTTTCGGGGAGACCCAGTACTTC.